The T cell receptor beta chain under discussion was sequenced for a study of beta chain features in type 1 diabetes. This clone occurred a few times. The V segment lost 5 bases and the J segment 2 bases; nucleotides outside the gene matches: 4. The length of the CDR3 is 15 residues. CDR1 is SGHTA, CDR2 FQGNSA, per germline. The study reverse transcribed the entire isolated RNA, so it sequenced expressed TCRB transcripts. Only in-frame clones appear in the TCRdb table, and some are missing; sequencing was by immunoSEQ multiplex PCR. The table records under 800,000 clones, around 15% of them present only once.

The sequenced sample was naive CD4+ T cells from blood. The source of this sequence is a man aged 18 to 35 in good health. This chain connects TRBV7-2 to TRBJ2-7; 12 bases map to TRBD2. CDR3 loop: CASSPTSGGTYEQYF. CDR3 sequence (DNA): TGTGCCAGCAGCCCGACTAGCGGGGGAACCTACGAGCAGTACTTC.